The text below deals with one TCR beta chain. Its target antigen remains unknown. Per-base qualities were not stored, and no clone one base away is much larger. In Seattle, one collaborating source enrolled patients while the infection was active and tracked those patients longitudinally over the course of disease. Each collaborating institution followed its own protocols to collect whole blood in K2EDTA tubes. For TCRbeta analysis, collaborators shipped samples in one of three forms: frozen whole blood, isolated PBMCs, or DNA extracted from either of those sample types. A distance of 18 bases separates the germline ends of V and J, which lose 3 bases and 1 base respectively. There are 17 amino acids in the CDR3, from cysteine to phenylalanine inclusive. Only CDR3 DNA remains: 51 bases, in frame from the first base. The germline V gene specifies KGHSH as CDR1 and LQKENI as CDR2. The immunoSEQ Assay, a bias-controlled multiplex PCR, was used to amplify TCRbeta CDR3 regions from genomic DNA. Turning to the authors' computational methods: Nucleated cell counts per sample were estimated from amplification of reference gene primers within the assay. To quantify the absolute abundance of each unique TCRbeta CDR3 rearrangement, sequence reads were collapsed and filtered. For each sample, productive Simpson clonality was calculated as the square root of Simpson's diversity index across productive rearrangements. Here the immuneACCESS table is served through TCRdb, limited to in-frame sequences with V and J called. Missing clones are a known gap in these copies; in checked studies unresolved V genes cover under half, and the rest lacks a known reason. That table furnishes V, J and clone size, whereas the DNA furnished D and trimming. This sample is represented by about 170,000 clones; about 83% of them were singletons. The top ten hold under 3.5% of the sample.

This sample is drawn from a study of blood T cell repertoires in COVID-19 (TCRdb year 2020). Regarding the complete study: Collaborator samples came from the United States, Italy and Spain and covered acute and convalescent phases of COVID-19. The repertoires were made available in a free public database intended to serve as a resource for research on the immune response to SARS-CoV-2. The dataset comprised deeply sampled blood TCRbeta repertoires from subjects exposed to, actively infected with, or recovered from COVID-19. Where available, HLA class I and class II types were taken from metadata supplied by the sample provider and were not determined by assay-based typing. A de-identified subject ID, COVID-19 status, age in years and sex were almost always included in the sample metadata. The material from the prospective study consisted of cDNA or gDNA derived from T cells, B-cell-depleted T cells, or PBMCs. The samples were drawn from the first 160 participants of the ongoing ImmuneRACE study and from 1,254 subjects provided by 6 global collaborators. The full study reports these points: The quantity of clinical and demographic metadata differed by source and by participant and was supplied without curation.

The chain couples TRBV18 to TRBJ1-1; matching of 6 bases hints at TRBD1 as the D gene. The receptor was derived from an elderly woman with COVID-19, enrolled during active disease. The sequencing sample was made of peripheral blood. The CDR3 amino acid sequence is: CASSPLLSQGPNTEAFF. The DNA sequence reads TGTGCCAGCTCACCCCTCCTTTCCCAGGGGCCGAACACTGAAGCTTTCTTT.